This TCR beta chain was obtained from a study of Ad26.COV2.S vaccination and SARS-CoV-2 variants. Overall study context: Doses of Ad26.COV2.S were injected into muscle once or twice, 56 days apart. Study-wide findings and caveats: Participants given vaccine showed non-spike TCR breadth similar to that of placebo recipients. Reports say spike-specific CD8+ and CD4+ T cell responses covered substantial breadth after vaccination.

Treatment in this sample: around 19 received Ad26.COV2.S at low or high dose, single or two shots; roughly five received placebo; per-sample allocation not given. Following the first vaccine or placebo injection, samples were taken on day 63. The administered vaccine (an Ad26 vector) expressed Wuhan-strain SARS-CoV-2 spike. Sequencing used immunoSEQ multiplex PCR; TCRdb keeps in-frame clones, though not all of them. The sample has more than 300,000 clones, around 84% seen once. From germline, CDR1 is KGHSH and CDR2 LQKENI. Between the trimmed V and J ends, which lost 2 bases and 0 bases, there was a span of 2 bases. This CDR3 contains 13 residues. A single count supports this clone. Its antigen is currently unknown.

The V call is TRBV18, the J call TRBJ2-1; the D is unclear. The TCR originated in a person aged 18-65 years who received the Ad26.COV2.S COVID-19 vaccine or a placebo. This specimen consisted of peripheral blood, obtained in a trial of Ad26.COV2.S vaccine versus placebo. CDR3 coding DNA: TGTGCCAGCTCACCAATCTCCTACAATGAGCAGTTCTTC. The encoded protein is CASSPISYNEQFF. Full variable domain (remainder filled in from reference TRBV18 and TRBJ2-1): NAGVMQNPRHLVRRRGQEARLRCSPMKGHSHVYWYRQLPEEGLKFMVYLQKENIIDESGMPKERFSAEFPKEGPSILRIQQVVRGDSAAYFCASSPISYNEQFFGPGTRLTVL.